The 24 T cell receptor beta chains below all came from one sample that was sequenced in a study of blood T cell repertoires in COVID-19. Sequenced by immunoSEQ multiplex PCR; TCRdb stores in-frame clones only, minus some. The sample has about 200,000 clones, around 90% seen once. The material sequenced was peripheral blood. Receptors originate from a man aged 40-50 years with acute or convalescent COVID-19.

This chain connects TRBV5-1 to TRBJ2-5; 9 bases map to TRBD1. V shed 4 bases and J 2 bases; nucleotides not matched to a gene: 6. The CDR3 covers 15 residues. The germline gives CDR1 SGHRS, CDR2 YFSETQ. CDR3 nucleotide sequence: TGCGCCAGCAGCACCGGGACAGGGTCACAAGAGACCCAGTACTTC. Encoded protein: CASSTGTGSQETQYF. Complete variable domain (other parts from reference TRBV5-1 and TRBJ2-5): KAGVTQTPRYLIKTRGQQVTLSCSPISGHRSVSWYQQTPGQGLQFLFEYFSETQRNKGNFPGRFSGRQFSNSRSEMNVSTLELGDSALYLCASSTGTGSQETQYFGPGTRLLVL.

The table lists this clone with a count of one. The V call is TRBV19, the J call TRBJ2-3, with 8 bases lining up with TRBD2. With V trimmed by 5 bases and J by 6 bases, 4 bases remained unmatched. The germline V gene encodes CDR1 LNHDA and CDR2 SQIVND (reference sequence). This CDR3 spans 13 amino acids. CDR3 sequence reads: CASSVSGADTQYF. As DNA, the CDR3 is TGTGCCAGTAGTGTTAGCGGGGCTGATACGCAGTATTTT.

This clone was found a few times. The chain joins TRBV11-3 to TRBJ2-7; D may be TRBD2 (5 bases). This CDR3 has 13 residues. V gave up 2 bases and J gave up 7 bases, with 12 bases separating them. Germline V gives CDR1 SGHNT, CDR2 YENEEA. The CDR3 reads CASSLKGRGEQYF. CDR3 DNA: TGTGCCAGCAGCTTAAAAGGTCGGGGTGAGCAGTACTTC.

CDR3: CASSYDWPGTDTQYF. The CDR3 DNA sequence: TGTGCCAGCAGTTACGACTGGCCGGGCACAGATACGCAGTATTTT. This sequence joins TRBV28 and TRBJ2-3; D unresolved. Trimming shortened V by 4 bases and J by 1 base, and 12 bases separated the two germline ends. CDR3 length: 15 residues. Germline values: CDR1 MDHEN, CDR2 SYDVKM.

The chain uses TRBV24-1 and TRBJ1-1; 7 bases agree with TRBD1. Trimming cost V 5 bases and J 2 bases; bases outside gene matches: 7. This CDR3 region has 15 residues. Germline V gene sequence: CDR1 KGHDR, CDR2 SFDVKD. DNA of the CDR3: TGTGCCACCAGTGGTGGGGACAGCCTTAACACTGAAGCTTTCTTT. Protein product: CATSGGDSLNTEAFF.

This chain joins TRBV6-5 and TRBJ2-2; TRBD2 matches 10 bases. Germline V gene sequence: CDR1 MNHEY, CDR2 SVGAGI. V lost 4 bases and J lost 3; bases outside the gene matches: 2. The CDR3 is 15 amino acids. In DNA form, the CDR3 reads TGTGCCAGCAGTTTGACTAGCGGGTACACCGGGGAGCTGTTTTTT. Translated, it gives CASSLTSGYTGELFF.

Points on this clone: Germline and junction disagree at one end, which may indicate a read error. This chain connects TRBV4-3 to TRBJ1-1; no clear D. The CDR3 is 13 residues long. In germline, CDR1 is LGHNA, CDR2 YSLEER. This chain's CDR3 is CASSQDLNTEAFF. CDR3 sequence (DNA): TGCGCCAGCAGTCAAGACCTAAACACTGAAGCTTTCTTT.

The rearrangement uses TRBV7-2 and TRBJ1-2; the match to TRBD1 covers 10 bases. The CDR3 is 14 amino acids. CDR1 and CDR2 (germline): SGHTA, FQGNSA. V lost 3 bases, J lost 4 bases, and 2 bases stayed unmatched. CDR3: CASSFDRGPYGYTF. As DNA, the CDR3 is TGTGCCAGCAGCTTTGACAGGGGGCCCTATGGCTACACCTTC. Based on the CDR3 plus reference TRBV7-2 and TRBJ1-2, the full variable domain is GAGVSQSPSNKVTEKGKDVELRCDPISGHTALYWYRQSLGQGLEFLIYFQGNSAPDKSGLPSDRFSAERTGGSVSTLTIQRTQQEDSAVYLCASSFDRGPYGYTFGSGTRLTVV.

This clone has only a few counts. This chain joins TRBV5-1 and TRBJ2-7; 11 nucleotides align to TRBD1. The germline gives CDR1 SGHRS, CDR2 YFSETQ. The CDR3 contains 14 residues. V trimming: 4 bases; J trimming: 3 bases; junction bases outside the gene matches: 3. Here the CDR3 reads CASSRGQGVYEQYF. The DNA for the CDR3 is TGCGCCAGCAGCAGGGGACAGGGGGTCTACGAGCAGTACTTC.

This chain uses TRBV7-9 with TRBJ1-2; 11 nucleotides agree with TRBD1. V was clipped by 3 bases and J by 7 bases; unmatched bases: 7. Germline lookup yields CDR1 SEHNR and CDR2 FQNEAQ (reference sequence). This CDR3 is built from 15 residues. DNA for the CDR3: TGTGCCAGCAGCTTTGCCGGGACAGGGGGACTTGGCTACACCTTC. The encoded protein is CASSFAGTGGLGYTF.

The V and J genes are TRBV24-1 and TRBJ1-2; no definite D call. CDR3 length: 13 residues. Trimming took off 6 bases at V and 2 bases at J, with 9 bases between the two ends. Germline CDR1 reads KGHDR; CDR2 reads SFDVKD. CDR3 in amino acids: CATSRGMNYGYTF. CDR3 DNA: TGTGCCACCAGTCGGGGTATGAACTATGGCTACACCTTC.

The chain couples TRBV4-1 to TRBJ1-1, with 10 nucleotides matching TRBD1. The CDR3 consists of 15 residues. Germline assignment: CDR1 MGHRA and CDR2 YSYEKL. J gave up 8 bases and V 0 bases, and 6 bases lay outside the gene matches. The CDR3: CASSQDGTGAEEAFF. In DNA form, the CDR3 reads TGCGCCAGCAGCCAAGATGGGACAGGGGCAGAGGAAGCTTTCTTT.

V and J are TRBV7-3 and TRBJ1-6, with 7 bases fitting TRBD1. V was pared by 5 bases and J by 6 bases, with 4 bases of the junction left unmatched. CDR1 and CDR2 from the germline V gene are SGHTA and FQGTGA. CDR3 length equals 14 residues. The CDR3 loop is CASSVTGPNSPLHF. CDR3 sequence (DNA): TGTGCCAGCAGCGTGACAGGGCCTAATTCACCCCTCCACTTT.

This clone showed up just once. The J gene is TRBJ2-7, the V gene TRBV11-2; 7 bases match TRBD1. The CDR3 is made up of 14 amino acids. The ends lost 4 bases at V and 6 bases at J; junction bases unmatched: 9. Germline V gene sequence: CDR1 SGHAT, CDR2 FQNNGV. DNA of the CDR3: TGTGCCAGCAGCTCCGTGAGGGGGCGAAGCGAGCAGTACTTC. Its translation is CASSSVRGRSEQYF.

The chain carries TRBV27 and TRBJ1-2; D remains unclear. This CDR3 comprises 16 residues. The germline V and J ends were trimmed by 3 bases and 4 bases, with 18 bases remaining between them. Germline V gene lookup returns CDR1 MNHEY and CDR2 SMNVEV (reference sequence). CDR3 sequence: CASSFIDGEYSYGYTF. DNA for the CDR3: TGTGCCAGCAGTTTCATCGATGGAGAGTATTCCTATGGCTACACCTTC.

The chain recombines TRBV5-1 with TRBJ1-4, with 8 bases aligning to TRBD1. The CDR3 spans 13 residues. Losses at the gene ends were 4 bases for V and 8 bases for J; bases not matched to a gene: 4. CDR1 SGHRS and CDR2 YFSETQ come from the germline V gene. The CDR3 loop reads CASSVRGQEKLFF. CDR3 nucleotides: TGCGCCAGCAGCGTCAGGGGGCAGGAAAAACTGTTTTTT.

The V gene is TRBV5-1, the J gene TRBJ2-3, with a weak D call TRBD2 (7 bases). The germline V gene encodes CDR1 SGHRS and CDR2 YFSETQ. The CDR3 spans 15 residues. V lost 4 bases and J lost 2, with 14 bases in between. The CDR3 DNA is TGCGCCAGCAGCCCGCGAGGGGGGGCCACAGATACGCAGTATTTT. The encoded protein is CASSPRGGATDTQYF. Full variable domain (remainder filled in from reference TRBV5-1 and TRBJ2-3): KAGVTQTPRYLIKTRGQQVTLSCSPISGHRSVSWYQQTPGQGLQFLFEYFSETQRNKGNFPGRFSGRQFSNSRSEMNVSTLELGDSALYLCASSPRGGATDTQYFGPGTRLTVL.

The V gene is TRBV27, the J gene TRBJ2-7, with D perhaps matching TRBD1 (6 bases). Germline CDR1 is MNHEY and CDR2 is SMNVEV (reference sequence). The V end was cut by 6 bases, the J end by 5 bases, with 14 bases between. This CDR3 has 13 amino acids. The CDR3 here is CASRPTGTDEQYF. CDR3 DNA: TGTGCCAGCAGGCCCACAGGGACCGACGAGCAGTACTTC.

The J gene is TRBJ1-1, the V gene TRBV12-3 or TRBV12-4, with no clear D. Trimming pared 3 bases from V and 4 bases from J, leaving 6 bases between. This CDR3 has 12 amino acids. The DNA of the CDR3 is TGTGCCAGCAGTTTCCTAGGCACTGAAGCTTTCTTT. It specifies CASSFLGTEAFF.

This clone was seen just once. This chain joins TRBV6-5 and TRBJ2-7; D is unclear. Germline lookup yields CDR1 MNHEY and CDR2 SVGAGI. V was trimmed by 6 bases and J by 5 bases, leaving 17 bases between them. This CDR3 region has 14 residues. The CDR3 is CASRQTASTHEQYF. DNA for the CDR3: TGTGCCAGCAGGCAAACCGCTAGTACCCACGAGCAGTACTTC.

Here the CDR3 DNA reads TGTGCCAGCAGTTACGTTATAGACAGGGGGAACACTGAAGCTTTCTTT. Protein sequence: CASSYVIDRGNTEAFF. The genes are TRBV6-5 and TRBJ1-1; TRBD1 aligns across 8 bases. Germline V CDR1 and CDR2: MNHEY, SVGAGI. This CDR3 region has 16 residues. Trimming at V came to 2 bases and at J to 1 base, leaving 6 bases not matched to a gene.

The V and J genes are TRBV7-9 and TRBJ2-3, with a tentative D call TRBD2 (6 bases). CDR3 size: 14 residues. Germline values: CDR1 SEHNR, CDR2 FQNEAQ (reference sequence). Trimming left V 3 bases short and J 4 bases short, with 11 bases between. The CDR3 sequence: CASSLGGGADTQYF. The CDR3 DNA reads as TGTGCCAGCAGCTTGGGGGGAGGCGCAGATACGCAGTATTTT.

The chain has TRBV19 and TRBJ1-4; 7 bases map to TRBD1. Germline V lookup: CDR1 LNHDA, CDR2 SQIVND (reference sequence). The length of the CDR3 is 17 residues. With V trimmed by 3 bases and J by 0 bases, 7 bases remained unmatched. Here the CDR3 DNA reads TGTGCCAGTAGTATGTACAGGGGAATTGCAACTAATGAAAAACTGTTTTTT. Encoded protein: CASSMYRGIATNEKLFF.

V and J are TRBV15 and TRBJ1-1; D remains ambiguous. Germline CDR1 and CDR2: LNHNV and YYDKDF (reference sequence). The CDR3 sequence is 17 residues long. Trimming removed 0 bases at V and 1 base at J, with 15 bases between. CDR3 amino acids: CATSRELTLPENTEAFF. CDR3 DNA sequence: TGTGCCACCAGCAGAGAATTGACACTTCCCGAGAACACTGAAGCTTTCTTT.